A selection of T cell receptor beta chains follows, all from one sample in a study of T cells in Graves' hyperthyroidism and ophthalmopathy. In TCRdb, the multiplex PCR reads were re-called with MiXCR into one record per CDR3 protein. The sample holds roughly 570,000 distinct CDR3 sequences; 15% to 18% are singletons and the top ten take under 8%. Sequenced: blood. The receptors were gathered from a woman aged 30 to 39 with Graves' hyperthyroidism. Both conserved end residues are part of each CDR3. A D gene is named only where the DNA matches it firmly. Size is stated for part of the rows, as once, few or many counts, or as a class when the clone is expanded.

j_call	v_call	clone_size	d_call	cdr3_nt	cdr3_aa
TRBJ2-2	TRBV6-2/TRBV6-3	many	TRBD2	TGTGCCAGCAGTCCCCGGACTAGTCGGACCGGGGAGCTGTTTTTT	CASSPRTSRTGELFF
TRBJ2-3	TRBV4-3	NA	NA	TGCGCCAGCAGCCATACTGCGACAGGTTTCGGGACAGATACGCAGTATTTT	CASSHTATGFGTDTQYF
TRBJ2-7	TRBV7-9	few	NA	TGTGCCAGCAGCTTAGGGGCGTGGGGGTACTCCTACGAGCAGTACTTC	CASSLGAWGYSYEQYF
TRBJ2-1	TRBV5-5	many	NA	TGTGCCAGCAGCTTTGGTAGAGGGTGGGCTCGGGATGAGCAGTTCTTC	CASSFGRGWARDEQFF
TRBJ2-5	TRBV14	few	NA	TGTGCCAGCAGCCAAGGAGTGCCTGAGGAGACCCAGTACTTC	CASSQGVPEETQYF
TRBJ2-1	TRBV19	once	NA	TGTGCCTGGAGTTTTTATTACAATGAGCAGTTCTTC	CAWSFYYNEQFF
TRBJ1-5	TRBV27	many	NA	TGTGCCAGCAGTTTATCGGCGGGTAATCAGCCCCAGCATTTT	CASSLSAGNQPQHF
TRBJ2-1	TRBV29-1	many	NA	TGCAGCGTTGAGGGCCCGGTTGAGCACAATGAGCAGTTCTTC	CSVEGPVEHNEQFF
TRBJ1-1	TRBV7-9	few	NA	TGTGCCAGCAGTCTACGGGGGAATCTGGATTTGTTCACTGAAGCTTTCTTT	CASSLRGNLDLFTEAFF
TRBJ1-1	TRBV20-1	many	NA	TGCAGTGCTAGAGATAAGGCAGAAGCTTTCTTT	CSARDKAEAFF
TRBJ1-4	TRBV28	many	NA	TGTGCCAGCAGTTTCTCCACCCCGGGTCCATTGGTGAGGGAAAAACTGTTTTTT	CASSFSTPGPLVREKLFF
TRBJ2-7	TRBV4-3	few	TRBD2	TGCGCCAGCAGCCAAGGATTTCTAGCGGGATACGAGCAGTACTTC	CASSQGFLAGYEQYF
TRBJ2-1	TRBV19	NA	NA	TGTGCCAGTAGTACAGACTTTAGCCCCTACAATGAGCAGTTCTTC	CASSTDFSPYNEQFF
TRBJ1-2	TRBV30	many	TRBD1	TGTGCCTGCTCCACCGGGACAGCTTACTATGGCTACACCTTC	CACSTGTAYYGYTF
TRBJ2-3	TRBV29-1	NA	NA	TGCAGCGTTGGATCCGGGACAATCACAGATACGCAGTATTTT	CSVGSGTITDTQYF
TRBJ2-2	TRBV5-5	few	NA	TGTGCCAGCAGTTTCCGTGGACAGATTCCGAACACCGGGGAGCTGTTTTTT	CASSFRGQIPNTGELFF
TRBJ2-1	TRBV5-1	NA	NA	TGCGCCAGCAGCTTGGTACGGGACGGGGTAAACAATGAGCAGTTCTTC	CASSLVRDGVNNEQFF
TRBJ2-1	TRBV7-2	NA	TRBD2	TGTGCCAGCAGACAAACTAGCGGGAATGAGCAGTTCTTC	CASRQTSGNEQFF
TRBJ2-1	TRBV14	NA	NA	TGTGCCAGCAGCCAAGTCGCCTACAGTGACTACTCCTACAATGAGCAGTTCTTC	CASSQVAYSDYSYNEQFF
TRBJ2-3	TRBV18	NA	NA	TGTGCCAGCTCACCACCGGAGGGTGCAGATACGCAGTATTTT	CASSPPEGADTQYF
TRBJ1-5	TRBV4-1	many	NA	TGCGCCAGCAGCCAAGAAGAGGTTCATCAGCCCCAGCATTTT	CASSQEEVHQPQHF
TRBJ2-7	TRBV5-1	many	TRBD1	TGCGCCAGCAGCCAGACAGGGGGTCTTGGGGAGCAGTACTTC	CASSQTGGLGEQYF
TRBJ2-5	TRBV5-1	few	NA	TGCGCCAGCAGCTTGGAGGCCCAAGAGACCCAGTACTTC	CASSLEAQETQYF
TRBJ2-2	TRBV6-5	few	NA	TGTGCCAGCATCTGGGACCCCTACAACACCGGGGAGCTGTTTTTT	CASIWDPYNTGELFF
TRBJ2-7	TRBV7-9	NA	TRBD1	TGTGCCAGCAGCTCGAACAGGGGTCAGACCTACGAGCAGTACTTC	CASSSNRGQTYEQYF
TRBJ1-1	TRBV19	few	NA	TGTGCCAGTAGTATGCTAGAGGCCGCTGAAGCTTTCTTT	CASSMLEAAEAFF
TRBJ1-2	TRBV9	NA	NA	TGTGCCAGCAGCGAAAGTAACTACGGTCTATATGGCTACACCTTC	CASSESNYGLYGYTF
TRBJ2-1	TRBV7-2	NA	TRBD2	TGTGCCAGCAGCTCGCGGACTAGCGGGGGGGAACAGTTCTTC	CASSSRTSGGEQFF
TRBJ1-2	TRBV5-1	NA	NA	TGCGCCAGCAGCTTGGCTCCTCCGAACTATGGCTACACCTTC	CASSLAPPNYGYTF
TRBJ1-6	TRBV18	NA	NA	TGTGCCAGCTCATCACCGACAGATTCACCCCTCCACTTT	CASSSPTDSPLHF
TRBJ2-1	TRBV12-3/TRBV12-4	NA	NA	TGTGCCAGCAGTCAACGGACACCAACCTACAATGAGCAGTTCTTC	CASSQRTPTYNEQFF
TRBJ1-4	TRBV20-1	NA	NA	TGCAGTGCGGAGGCGAGGGGGGGTGAAAAACTGTTTTTT	CSAEARGGEKLFF
TRBJ1-6	TRBV19	few	NA	TGTGCCAGTACTGGCAAGGGAAGGACTAATTCACCCCTCCACTTT	CASTGKGRTNSPLHF
TRBJ2-6	TRBV2	NA	TRBD1	TGTGCCAGCAGTGAAGGACAGGGGGCGCTTCCTGGGGCCAACGTCCTGACTTTC	CASSEGQGALPGANVLTF
TRBJ2-2	TRBV11-2	many	NA	TGTGCCAGCAGCTCCGTAGCGATGAACACCGGGGAGCTGTTTTTT	CASSSVAMNTGELFF
TRBJ2-7	TRBV27	few	TRBD1	TGTGCCAGCAGGGGACAGAACTACGAGCAGTACTTC	CASRGQNYEQYF
TRBJ2-1	TRBV11-3	NA	TRBD2	TGTGCCAGCAGCTTAGGGAGAGGACTAGCGGGAGGAGACAATGAGCAGTTCTTC	CASSLGRGLAGGDNEQFF
TRBJ2-3	TRBV27	NA	NA	TGTGCCAGCAGTTTATATAAGGAGAGAACTGGCACAGATACGCAGTATTTT	CASSLYKERTGTDTQYF
TRBJ2-5	TRBV20-1	many	NA	TGCAGTGCGTGGGGGAGGGGGGAGACCCAGTACTTC	CSAWGRGETQYF
TRBJ1-6	TRBV5-1	NA	TRBD1	TGCGCCAGCAGCTTCTACAGGGGTAACTCCTATAATTCACCCCTCCACTTT	CASSFYRGNSYNSPLHF
TRBJ2-3	TRBV5-6	NA	NA	TGTGCCAGCAGCCTGGATGGTCAACAGTATTTT	CASSLDGQQYF
TRBJ2-7	TRBV19	NA	TRBD1	TGTGCCAGTCAGGGACAGGTTTCCTACGAGCAGTACTTC	CASQGQVSYEQYF
TRBJ2-7	TRBV7-9	many	TRBD2	TGTGCCAGCAGCTTTTCCGATAGCGGGAGCCACGAGCAGTACTTC	CASSFSDSGSHEQYF
TRBJ1-3	TRBV14	NA	TRBD1	TGTGCCAGCAGCTCCCGCCGGGACAGGGGGAACACCATATATTTT	CASSSRRDRGNTIYF
TRBJ2-1	TRBV6-1	few	TRBD1	TGTGCCAGCAGGGACGATAGGACAGGCAGCTCCTACAATGAGCAGTTCTTC	CASRDDRTGSSYNEQFF
TRBJ1-1	TRBV6-2/TRBV6-3	many	TRBD1	TGTGCCAGCAGTTACAGAGGGGGCGCTGAAGCTTTCTTT	CASSYRGGAEAFF
TRBJ1-2	TRBV29-1	NA	NA	TGCAGCGTTGAGTACTATGGCTACACCTTC	CSVEYYGYTF
TRBJ2-1	TRBV11-2	many	TRBD2	TGTGCCAGCAGCTTTGAGCTAGCGGGAGCGATGGGATACAATGAGCAGTTCTTC	CASSFELAGAMGYNEQFF
TRBJ2-3	TRBV7-3	many	TRBD2	TGTGCCAGCAGCTTACGGCTAGCGGCCACAGATACGCAGTATTTT	CASSLRLAATDTQYF
TRBJ2-7	TRBV28	many	TRBD1	TGTGCCAGCAGCCGGGGGGACAGGGAGCTCATCGAGCAGTACTTC	CASSRGDRELIEQYF
TRBJ2-1	TRBV6-2/TRBV6-3	NA	NA	TGTGCCAGTCGGATGGACACCATCTACAATGAGCAGTTCTTC	CASRMDTIYNEQFF
TRBJ2-1	TRBV15	NA	TRBD2	TGTGCCACCACAATAGGGACTAGCGGACGGAATGAGCAGTTCTTC	CATTIGTSGRNEQFF
TRBJ2-1	TRBV18	NA	NA	TGTGCCAGCTCACCACAGTCCTCCCCCTACAATGAGCAGTTCTTC	CASSPQSSPYNEQFF
TRBJ2-1	TRBV7-2	few	NA	TGTGCCAGCAGCTTAGCGCTTTTGGGTAATGAGCAGTTCTTC	CASSLALLGNEQFF
TRBJ2-3	TRBV7-8	many	NA	TGTGCCAGCAGCTTAGGATTTGGGGCCGCGGTCGATACGCAGTATTTT	CASSLGFGAAVDTQYF